This TCR beta chain was recorded in a study of metastatic and nonmetastatic thyroid tumors (dated by TCRdb to about 2020). Background on the whole study: Repertoires from peripheral blood and from tumor or nodule tissue samples of malignant and benign thyroid patients were compared.

The full study reports these points: In both blood and tumor samples, malignant tumors were reported to have significantly higher TCR beta diversity than benign nodules.

Libraries came from PCR. The instrument given in TCRdb is Illumina HiSeq 4000. The TCR beta-chain CDR3 region of each patient was profiled by high-throughput sequencing. On the authors' methods: CDR3 differences across clinicopathological groups were used to build a classifier for discriminating distant-metastatic papillary thyroid cancer patients. Repertoire diversity was assessed with the Shannon index, and tumor-blood repertoire similarity with the Morisita-Horn index. Clones were called with MiXCR by TCRdb after fastp trimmed the public reads at Q25, and only in-frame beta chains were retained. The V and J calls come from TCRdb's annotation, not from the publication. The sample has some 21,000 clones on record, about a quarter of them singletons. The top ten clones comprise approximately 18% of the sample. Before undergoing thyroid surgery, none of the patients had been given any kind of treatment. Patient clinical samples collected from about 2011 to 2019 were retrospectively analysed using T-cell receptor beta sequencing.

This clone is deemed medium-sized (0.01 to 0.1%). Its recognized antigen is unknown. Base qualities were left out, and no much larger clone turns up one base away. The junction shows trimming of 6 bases on V and 0 bases on J, plus 15 bases between the germline ends. There are 15 amino acids in the CDR3, from cysteine to phenylalanine inclusive. Here the CDR3 DNA is all that survives: 45 bases in frame from base 1. CDR1 and CDR2, per the germline V gene, are SGHTA and FQGNSA. Input material: blood. The chain employs TRBV7-2 and TRBJ2-7; the D gene remains uncertain. This TCR derives from a female donor with papillary thyroid cancer or a benign thyroid nodule (not recorded which). Some clones in this sample may be carry-over from other donors' samples. The CDR3 sequence is CASRHSRRSSYEQYF. The nucleotide sequence reads as follows: TGTGCCAGCAGACATTCTCGGCGGAGCTCCTACGAGCAGTACTTC. Reference TRBV7-2 and TRBJ2-7 genes cover what lies past the CDR3, so the full variable domain is GAGVSQSPSNKVTEKGKDVELRCDPISGHTALYWYRQSLGQGLEFLIYFQGNSAPDKSGLPSDRFSAERTGGSVSTLTIQRTQQEDSAVYLCASRHSRRSSYEQYFGPGTRLTVT.